This is a list of T cell receptor beta chains from one sample in a study of CD8 T cells in ankylosing spondylitis. Each CDR3 protein is one row after TCRdb ran MiXCR on the 5' RACE reads. This sample has over 700,000 distinct CDR3 sequences, with 15% to 20% found just once. Sequenced material: blood, either unsorted or a sorted T cell fraction (not recorded which). Every receptor here comes from a male donor with ankylosing spondylitis. Each CDR3 is given with its conserved first and last residue. A D gene is named only where the DNA matches it firmly. Clone size is given for some rows only: seen once, a few or many times, or a class if the clone is expanded.

size	V	D	J	CDR3	DNA
NA	TRBV29-1	TRBD1	TRBJ1-2	CSVLKGQGADFDGYTF	TGCAGCGTTTTGAAGGGACAGGGAGCGGACTTTGATGGCTACACCTTC
NA	TRBV28	TRBD1	TRBJ1-5	CASRLGDRDNQPQHF	TGTGCCAGCAGGCTTGGGGACAGGGATAATCAGCCCCAGCATTTT
NA	TRBV12-3/TRBV12-4	TRBD2	TRBJ2-7	CASSNWGLAGVYEQYF	TGTGCCAGCAGCAATTGGGGACTAGCGGGAGTCTACGAGCAGTACTTC
NA	TRBV2	TRBD2	TRBJ2-2	CASRRLARTAGELFF	TGTGCCAGCAGGAGACTAGCCCGAACCGCCGGGGAGCTGTTTTTT
few	TRBV4-3	NA	TRBJ2-2	CASSQELARNTGELFF	TGCGCCAGCAGCCAAGAGCTTGCTAGAAACACCGGGGAGCTGTTTTTT
NA	TRBV5-1	NA	TRBJ1-2	CASSSREFPYGYTF	TGCGCCAGCAGCTCCCGGGAGTTCCCTTATGGCTACACCTTC
few	TRBV20-1	NA	TRBJ1-5	CSAATPGRNQPQHF	TGCAGTGCTGCTACCCCGGGAAGAAATCAGCCCCAGCATTTT
few	TRBV7-3	NA	TRBJ2-5	CASSLDYKETQYF	TGTGCCAGCAGCTTAGACTATAAAGAGACCCAGTACTTC
NA	TRBV4-3	TRBD2	TRBJ2-5	CASSQISGRVETQYF	TGCGCCAGCAGCCAAATTAGCGGGAGGGTTGAGACCCAGTACTTC
NA	TRBV18	TRBD1	TRBJ2-7	CASSRQGAGYEQYF	TGTGCCAGCTCACGACAGGGGGCAGGCTACGAGCAGTACTTC
NA	TRBV4-1	NA	TRBJ2-7	CASSQAYRDEQYF	TGCGCCAGCAGCCAAGCTTACAGGGACGAGCAGTACTTC
NA	TRBV12-3/TRBV12-4	NA	TRBJ2-5	CASSLEGSSGTQYF	TGTGCCAGCAGTTTAGAGGGGAGTAGTGGGACCCAGTACTTC
many	TRBV9	TRBD2	TRBJ2-1	CASSVTSGPYNEQFF	TGTGCCAGCAGCGTGACTAGCGGACCGTACAATGAGCAGTTCTTC
NA	TRBV6-1	NA	TRBJ2-1	CASVDPRDFSDNEQFF	TGTGCCAGCGTCGATCCCAGGGACTTCTCAGACAATGAGCAGTTCTTC
few	TRBV10-3	NA	TRBJ2-3	CAIRTGTAGTDTQYF	TGTGCCATCAGAACCGGGACCGCGGGCACAGATACGCAGTATTTT
NA	TRBV12-3/TRBV12-4	TRBD1	TRBJ2-2	CASRPQGAQTGELFF	TGTGCCAGCAGGCCACAGGGGGCTCAAACCGGGGAGCTGTTTTTT
NA	TRBV5-1	NA	TRBJ1-5	CAGQRRQYQPQHF	TGCGCCGGACAGAGGCGGCAATATCAGCCCCAGCATTTT
few	TRBV25-1	TRBD1	TRBJ2-1	CASRQTGGKINEQFF	TGTGCCAGCAGGCAGACAGGGGGCAAAATCAATGAGCAGTTCTTC
few	TRBV27	NA	TRBJ1-1	CASSSPTRENTEAFF	TGTGCCAGCAGTTCCCCAACCAGGGAAAACACTGAAGCTTTCTTT
NA	TRBV2	NA	TRBJ2-3	CASSEALGALANTDTQYF	TGTGCCAGCAGTGAAGCGCTTGGGGCCTTAGCCAACACAGATACGCAGTATTTT
NA	TRBV12-3/TRBV12-4	NA	TRBJ2-1	CASSSGSLEYNEQFF	TGTGCCAGCAGCTCGGGGTCGCTTGAGTACAATGAGCAGTTCTTC
few	TRBV7-8	NA	TRBJ1-4	CASSRLDQLINEKLFF	TGTGCCAGCAGTCGATTAGATCAGCTAATTAATGAAAAACTGTTTTTT
NA	TRBV27	TRBD1	TRBJ2-7	CASSLRDSNPYEQYF	TGTGCCAGCAGTTTAAGGGACAGCAATCCCTACGAGCAGTACTTC
NA	TRBV12-3/TRBV12-4	NA	TRBJ1-2	CASSLSGWVLNYGYTF	TGTGCCAGCAGTTTAAGTGGTTGGGTGCTAAACTATGGCTACACCTTC
NA	TRBV29-1	TRBD1	TRBJ1-5	CSVGQGVNQPQHF	TGCAGCGTGGGGCAGGGGGTTAATCAGCCCCAGCATTTT
few	TRBV12-3/TRBV12-4	NA	TRBJ2-4	CASSLDLGEENIQYF	TGTGCCAGCAGTTTAGATCTAGGGGAGGAGAACATTCAGTACTTC
few	TRBV24-1	TRBD1	TRBJ2-3	CATSDLGDSSTDTQYF	TGTGCCACCAGTGATTTAGGGGACAGCAGCACAGATACGCAGTATTTT
NA	TRBV12-5	TRBD2	TRBJ2-2	CASALILASGGVTGELFF	TGTGCTAGTGCTTTGATCTTGGCTAGCGGGGGGGTCACCGGGGAGCTGTTTTTT
few	TRBV12-3/TRBV12-4	TRBD2	TRBJ2-1	CASSLAGLASWSEQFF	TGTGCCAGCAGTTTGGCGGGACTAGCGAGTTGGAGTGAGCAGTTCTTC